A selection of T cell receptor beta chains follows, all from one sample in a study of T cell repertoires in cytomegalovirus infection. TCRdb recomputed calls from the reads with MiXCR, one row per CDR3 protein. Here the sample spans approximately 300,000 distinct CDR3 sequences, 20% to 25% being singletons. These receptors have no identified antigens. Material: cultured PBMCs, obtained from culture after CMV antigen stimulation. These receptors came from a human donor in good health (CMV status not recorded). Some clones in this sample may be carry-over from other donors' samples. CDR3s include the opening cysteine and the closing phenylalanine or tryptophan. A D gene is named only where the DNA matches it firmly. Expanded clones get a size class; other rows say once, few or many, or leave the size out.

d_gene: -; j_gene: TRBJ2-5; v_gene: TRBV6-6; abundance: -; CDR3nt: TGTGCCAGCAGTTACCCGACAGGCGGTCGAGAGACCCAGTACTTC; CDR3aa: CASSYPTGGRETQYF
d_gene: -; j_gene: TRBJ2-2; v_gene: TRBV7-8; abundance: -; CDR3nt: TGTGCCAGCAGCTTACAGGGATCTAACACCGGGGAGCTGTTTTTT; CDR3aa: CASSLQGSNTGELFF
d_gene: -; j_gene: TRBJ2-7; v_gene: TRBV2; abundance: -; CDR3nt: TGTGCCAGCCGACAGGAGATCTACGAGCAGTACTTC; CDR3aa: CASRQEIYEQYF
d_gene: -; j_gene: TRBJ1-5; v_gene: TRBV24-1; abundance: -; CDR3nt: TGTGCCACCAGTGATCAGAGGGGAGGGGGAGCGAGCAATCAGCCCCAGCATTTT; CDR3aa: CATSDQRGGGASNQPQHF
d_gene: -; j_gene: TRBJ1-1; v_gene: TRBV12-3/TRBV12-4; abundance: -; CDR3nt: TGTGCCAGCAGGAACCCTGCCGGGTACACTGAAGCTTTCTTT; CDR3aa: CASRNPAGYTEAFF
d_gene: -; j_gene: TRBJ2-2; v_gene: TRBV5-1; abundance: many; CDR3nt: TGCGCCAGCAGCTTGGGTGTAGTCCAGAGGAACACCGGGGAGCTGTTTTTT; CDR3aa: CASSLGVVQRNTGELFF
d_gene: -; j_gene: TRBJ1-1; v_gene: TRBV24-1; abundance: -; CDR3nt: TGTGCCACCAGTGCCGCTACACAGAACACTGAAGCTTTCTTT; CDR3aa: CATSAATQNTEAFF
d_gene: TRBD1; j_gene: TRBJ1-5; v_gene: TRBV7-9; abundance: many; CDR3nt: TGTGCCAGCAGCTTAGGCGGGACAGTGACGAATCAGCCCCAGCATTTT; CDR3aa: CASSLGGTVTNQPQHF
d_gene: -; j_gene: TRBJ1-2; v_gene: TRBV29-1; abundance: few; CDR3nt: TGCAGCGGGGGTTGGGGGCCGGAAGGCTACACCTTC; CDR3aa: CSGGWGPEGYTF
d_gene: TRBD1; j_gene: TRBJ2-5; v_gene: TRBV29-1; abundance: -; CDR3nt: TGCAGCGCTGGACAGGGACAAGAGACCCAGTACTTC; CDR3aa: CSAGQGQETQYF
d_gene: TRBD2; j_gene: TRBJ2-1; v_gene: TRBV19; abundance: -; CDR3nt: TGTGCCAGTAAACCGGGGACTAGCGGTTACAATGAGCAGTTCTTC; CDR3aa: CASKPGTSGYNEQFF
d_gene: -; j_gene: TRBJ2-1; v_gene: TRBV9; abundance: -; CDR3nt: TGTGCCAGCGGCACCAACAATGAGCAGTTCTTC; CDR3aa: CASGTNNEQFF
d_gene: -; j_gene: TRBJ1-2; v_gene: TRBV7-9; abundance: -; CDR3nt: TGTGCCAGCAGCCCCCCGCTTGGGGGCTACACCTTC; CDR3aa: CASSPPLGGYTF
d_gene: -; j_gene: TRBJ2-4; v_gene: TRBV10-2; abundance: few; CDR3nt: TGCGCCAGCAGTGAAAGAAAGGGCGGGTCTGCCAAAAACATTCAGTACTTC; CDR3aa: CASSERKGGSAKNIQYF
d_gene: TRBD1; j_gene: TRBJ2-3; v_gene: TRBV6-5; abundance: -; CDR3nt: TGTGCCAGCAGTTACTCGATGGCCTCAGGGACAGGGATTCTGGATACGCAGTATTTT; CDR3aa: CASSYSMASGTGILDTQYF
d_gene: TRBD2; j_gene: TRBJ2-3; v_gene: TRBV30; abundance: few; CDR3nt: TGTGCCTGGAGTGTATTTGCGGGAGGAACAGATACGCAGTATTTT; CDR3aa: CAWSVFAGGTDTQYF
d_gene: TRBD1; j_gene: TRBJ2-3; v_gene: TRBV19; abundance: few; CDR3nt: TGTGCCAGTACTTCCCCCCGGACAGGGGACACAGATACGCAGTATTTT; CDR3aa: CASTSPRTGDTDTQYF
d_gene: TRBD2; j_gene: TRBJ2-2; v_gene: TRBV12-3/TRBV12-4; abundance: -; CDR3nt: TGTGCCAGCAGTTTACGCTGGCTAGCGGGAGGAGGGACCGGGGAGCTGTTTTTT; CDR3aa: CASSLRWLAGGGTGELFF
d_gene: TRBD2; j_gene: TRBJ2-3; v_gene: TRBV5-3; abundance: -; CDR3nt: TGTGCCAGCAGCTTACCAGGACTAGCGGGAGGGCGGGATACGCAGTATTTT; CDR3aa: CASSLPGLAGGRDTQYF
d_gene: -; j_gene: TRBJ1-2; v_gene: TRBV7-9; abundance: few; CDR3nt: TGTGCCAGCAGCTTAGTTTTCAGGGTAGAGGATGGCTACACCTTC; CDR3aa: CASSLVFRVEDGYTF
d_gene: -; j_gene: TRBJ1-5; v_gene: TRBV18; abundance: -; CDR3nt: TGTGCCAGCTCACCAGAATCGGGGAATCAGCCCCAGCATTTT; CDR3aa: CASSPESGNQPQHF
d_gene: TRBD2; j_gene: TRBJ2-1; v_gene: TRBV14; abundance: -; CDR3nt: TGTGCCAGCAGCCAAGGATCGGGACTAGTTTACAATGAGCAGTTCTTC; CDR3aa: CASSQGSGLVYNEQFF
d_gene: TRBD1; j_gene: TRBJ2-7; v_gene: TRBV10-3; abundance: many; CDR3nt: TGTGCCATCAGTACCCGGGACAGGGGAGGCGAGCAGTACTTC; CDR3aa: CAISTRDRGGEQYF
d_gene: TRBD2; j_gene: TRBJ2-1; v_gene: TRBV6-1; abundance: many; CDR3nt: TGTGCCAGCAGTTCAAAGACTAGCGGGAGCCGGAATGAGCAGTTCTTC; CDR3aa: CASSSKTSGSRNEQFF
d_gene: TRBD2; j_gene: TRBJ2-7; v_gene: TRBV28; abundance: -; CDR3nt: TGTGCCAGCAGTTTAGCGGGAGAGGGGAGGGCCGAGCAGTACTTC; CDR3aa: CASSLAGEGRAEQYF
d_gene: -; j_gene: TRBJ2-3; v_gene: TRBV29-1; abundance: -; CDR3nt: TGCAGCGTCCCTTCCCCAAGCACAGATACGCAGTATTTT; CDR3aa: CSVPSPSTDTQYF
d_gene: -; j_gene: TRBJ1-1; v_gene: TRBV6-2/TRBV6-3; abundance: few; CDR3nt: TGTGCCAGCAGAACTTCCGGGACGCTGGGTGAAGCTTTCTTT; CDR3aa: CASRTSGTLGEAFF
d_gene: -; j_gene: TRBJ2-7; v_gene: TRBV5-1; abundance: few; CDR3nt: TGCGCCAGCAGCCTAGGGTTGTCAGGGTACGAGCAGTACTTC; CDR3aa: CASSLGLSGYEQYF
d_gene: TRBD2; j_gene: TRBJ2-7; v_gene: TRBV27; abundance: few; CDR3nt: TGTGCCAGCAGTTTATCGGGACTAGCGGGAGGGCTTAAGCAGTACTTC; CDR3aa: CASSLSGLAGGLKQYF
d_gene: TRBD1; j_gene: TRBJ2-1; v_gene: TRBV12-3/TRBV12-4; abundance: -; CDR3nt: TGTGCCAGCAGGACTGGTCGACAGGGGGCGGACAATGAGCAGTTCTTC; CDR3aa: CASRTGRQGADNEQFF
d_gene: TRBD1; j_gene: TRBJ2-4; v_gene: TRBV7-6; abundance: -; CDR3nt: TGTGCCAGCAGCTGGGGACAGGGAGGTGCCAAAAACATTCAGTACTTC; CDR3aa: CASSWGQGGAKNIQYF
d_gene: -; j_gene: TRBJ2-7; v_gene: TRBV25-1; abundance: -; CDR3nt: TGTGCCAGCTCCCCCCAGGGGAGTCGGCACGAGCAGTACTTC; CDR3aa: CASSPQGSRHEQYF